Presented here are 10 T cell receptor beta chains from one specimen sequenced in a study of blood T cell repertoires in COVID-19. The protocol was immunoSEQ multiplex PCR, while the TCRdb copy is restricted to in-frame clones and leaves out a portion. The sample yields about 100,000 clones, less than 90% seen once. Sequenced sample: peripheral blood. The receptor source for this set is a man aged 25-45 years in a cohort sampled during active COVID-19.

The V gene is TRBV11-1, the J gene TRBJ2-2; D perhaps matches TRBD2 (7 bases). CDR1 and CDR2 from the germline V gene are SGHAT and FQDESV (reference sequence). V dropped 5 bases and J dropped 5 bases, with 18 bases sitting between them. CDR3 length: 16 residues. The CDR3 loop is CASSPPGGLRTGELFF. CDR3 sequence (DNA): TGTGCCAGCAGCCCCCCGGGGGGCTTGAGGACCGGGGAGCTGTTTTTT.

V and J are TRBV5-1 and TRBJ2-7, with a weak D call TRBD2 (6 bases). From germline, CDR1 is SGHRS and CDR2 YFSETQ. The CDR3 extends over 15 amino acids. V was shortened by 2 bases and J by 6 bases, with 18 bases between the two germline ends. As DNA, the CDR3 is TGCGCCAGCAGCTTACAAGCCGCGGGAACGGGCGAGCAGTACTTC. This sequence encodes CASSLQAAGTGEQYF.

This rearrangement joins TRBV5-4 to TRBJ1-4; D remains unclear. From germline, CDR1 is SGHNT and CDR2 YYREEE (reference sequence). The CDR3 runs 15 residues. Trimming removed 5 bases from V and 5 bases from J, with 16 bases in between. For the CDR3, the DNA is TGTGCCAGCAGTTATGGAGCCCGTCCCAATGAAAAACTGTTTTTT. Translation gives CASSYGARPNEKLFF.

V usage is TRBV7-9 and J usage is TRBJ2-2; 10 positions agree with TRBD1. The CDR3 extends over 14 amino acids. The V gene's germline CDR1 is SEHNR and CDR2 FQNEAQ (reference sequence). V lost 6 bases to trimming and J lost 5 bases; unmatched junction nucleotides: 3. CDR3 in DNA: TGTGCCAGCAGAAGGACAGGGGGAACCGGGGAGCTGTTTTTT. Its translation: CASRRTGGTGELFF.

V is TRBV28 and J is TRBJ1-4; 8 nucleotides agree with TRBD1. J lost 8 bases, V lost 6 bases, and 11 bases had no gene match. The CDR3 extends over 15 amino acids. Germline CDR1 is MDHEN and CDR2 is SYDVKM. The CDR3 DNA follows: TGTGCCAGCAGCGTCACTCAGGGGGCTAGGGAAAAACTGTTTTTT. This gives the protein CASSVTQGAREKLFF.

This clone appeared a single time. The rearrangement joins TRBV5-1 to TRBJ1-1; possible D gene TRBD1, 5 bases. The CDR3 consists of 14 residues. The germline V and J ends were trimmed by 6 bases and 3 bases, with 15 bases remaining between them. From germline, CDR1 is SGHRS and CDR2 YFSETQ. CDR3 amino acids: CASNGQGWDTEAFF. The CDR3 DNA sequence: TGCGCCAGCAATGGTCAGGGATGGGACACTGAAGCTTTCTTT.

The V call is TRBV6-5, the J call TRBJ1-6, with D perhaps TRBD1 (6 bases). The CDR3 has 16 amino acids. From germline, CDR1 is MNHEY and CDR2 SVGAGI. Between the trimmed V and J ends, which lost 0 bases and 3 bases, there was a span of 9 bases. The CDR3, as DNA: TGTGCCAGCAGTTACTCGAAAGGGGGCTATAATTCACCCCTCCACTTT. It is translated as CASSYSKGGYNSPLHF.

This clone was detected only a few times. V is TRBV7-2 and J is TRBJ2-1; D perhaps matches TRBD2 (6 bases). CDR1 SGHTA and CDR2 FQGNSA come from the germline V gene. Trimming stripped 2 bases from V and 3 bases from J, with 17 bases between. The CDR3 is 17 residues long. The CDR3 sequence is CASSLSIRGGGYNEQFF. CDR3 nucleotides: TGTGCCAGCAGCTTATCAATTCGGGGAGGAGGCTACAATGAGCAGTTCTTC.

V usage is TRBV6-5 and J usage is TRBJ2-1, with D tentatively TRBD1 (5 bases). Trimming removed 7 bases at V and 6 bases at J, with 13 bases between. Germline V gene data show CDR1 as MNHEY and CDR2 as SVGAGI. CDR3 length: 13 residues. The CDR3 region has the DNA TGTGCCAGCATCTCGGACACGAGCAATGAGCAGTTCTTC. This codes for CASISDTSNEQFF.

The rearrangement links TRBV3-1 (or the pseudogene TRBV3-2) to TRBJ2-3; 9 bases line up with TRBD2. The CDR3 is 17 amino acids. V was pared by 0 bases and J by 3 bases, with 7 bases of the junction left unmatched. Germline V CDR1 and CDR2: LGHDT, YNNKEL (reference sequence). The CDR3: CASSQDGVAGETDTQYF. The CDR3 DNA follows: TGTGCCAGCAGCCAAGACGGGGTAGCGGGGGAGACAGATACGCAGTATTTT.